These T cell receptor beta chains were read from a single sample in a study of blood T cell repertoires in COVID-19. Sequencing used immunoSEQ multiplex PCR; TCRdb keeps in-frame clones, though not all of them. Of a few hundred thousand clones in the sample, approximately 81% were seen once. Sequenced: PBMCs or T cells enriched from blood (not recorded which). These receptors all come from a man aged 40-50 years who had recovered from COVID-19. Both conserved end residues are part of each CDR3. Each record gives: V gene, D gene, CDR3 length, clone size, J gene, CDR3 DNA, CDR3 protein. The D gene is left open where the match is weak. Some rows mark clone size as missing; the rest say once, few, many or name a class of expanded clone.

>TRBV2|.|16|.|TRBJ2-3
TGTGCCAGCAGTTTCCCCGGGGTAGTTCGTGCCGATACGCAGTATTTT
CASSFPGVVRADTQYF
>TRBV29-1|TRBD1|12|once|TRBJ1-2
TGCAGCGTTCGACAGGGGGCGCCTGGCTACACCTTC
CSVRQGAPGYTF
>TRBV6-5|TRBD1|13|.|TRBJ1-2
TGTGCCAGCAGTACCCCGACAGGGGTAGGCTACACCTTC
CASSTPTGVGYTF
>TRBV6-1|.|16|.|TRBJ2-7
TGTGCCAGCAGTGGCGGACTCCCAGGAACCTTGAGAGAGCAGTACTTC
CASSGGLPGTLREQYF
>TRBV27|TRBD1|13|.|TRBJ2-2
TGTGCCACCTCGGACAGGGAAAACGGGGAGCTGTTTTTT
CATSDRENGELFF
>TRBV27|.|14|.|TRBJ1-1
TGTGCCAGCAGTTCAGGGGTTAGGAACACTGAAGCTTTCTTT
CASSSGVRNTEAFF
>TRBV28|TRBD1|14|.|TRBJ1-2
TGTGCCAGCAGTTTTACGGGACAGGGGGCATACTACACCTTC
CASSFTGQGAYYTF
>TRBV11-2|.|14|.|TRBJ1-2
TGTGCCAGCAGCTTAGATCGACAGAGCTATGGCTACACCTTC
CASSLDRQSYGYTF
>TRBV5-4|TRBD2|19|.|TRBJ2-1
TGTGCCAGCAGCTTCTCGGTACTAGCGGCTGACGAAAATTACAATGAGCAGTTCTTC
CASSFSVLAADENYNEQFF
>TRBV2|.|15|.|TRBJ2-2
TGTGCCAGCAGGCTGGAGGGACCGAACACCGGGGAGCTGTTTTTT
CASRLEGPNTGELFF